Following are 8 T cell receptor beta chains from one sample sequenced in a study of T-cell memory formation after mild COVID-19. TCRdb reprocessed the 5' RACE reads via MiXCR and lists one record per CDR3 protein. Altogether 150,000 to 200,000 distinct CDR3 sequences are present, under 14% being singletons, with the ten largest covering less than 4%. Sample: PBMCs or a T cell subset sorted from them (not recorded which). These receptors originate from a man younger than 35 who had mild COVID-19 (a few samples of this study predate the infection). Cell type and time point are not known.

This clonotype has at least ten counts. The rearrangement uses TRBV7-9 and TRBJ1-5, with TRBD1 identical over 8 bases. Germline trimming cut 3 bases from V and 3 bases from J; bases unmatched to any gene: 10. CDR1 SEHNR and CDR2 FQNEAQ come from the germline V gene (reference sequence). This CDR3 region has 17 residues. In DNA, the CDR3 is TGTGCCAGCAGCTTTCTCAACCCGGACAGGGCCAATCAGCCCCAGCATTTT. This encodes CASSFLNPDRANQPQHF.

This clonotype was counted a few times. The chain employs TRBV29-1 and TRBJ2-1, with D possibly matching TRBD2 (5 bases). The V end lost 4 bases, the J end lost 8 bases, and 9 bases lay between the germline ends. CDR3 length: 11 amino acids. Germline CDR1 reads SQVTM; CDR2 reads ANQGSEA. The CDR3 nucleotides read TGCAGCGTTGGGTCAGCGGATGAGCAGTTCTTC. It yields the protein CSVGSADEQFF.

The CDR3 spells CASSQESRTGGLGELFF. The CDR3 bases are TGCGCCAGCAGCCAAGAAAGTAGGACAGGGGGCCTCGGGGAGCTGTTTTTT. The V gene is TRBV4-1, the J gene TRBJ2-2; 11 bases match TRBD1. CDR1 and CDR2 from the germline V gene are MGHRA and YSYEKL. J gave up 7 bases and V 0 bases, and 7 bases lay outside the gene matches. The CDR3 is made up of 17 amino acids.

The chain uses TRBV6-5 and TRBJ2-5, with D perhaps matching TRBD2 (6 bases). This CDR3 region has 15 residues. Germline V gene sequence: CDR1 MNHEY, CDR2 SVGAGI. With 2 bases removed from V and 1 base from J, the gap between germline ends came to 11 bases. The CDR3 coding sequence is TGTGCCAGCAGTTACCGGGGGTTAGTCCAAGAGACCCAGTACTTC. It codes for CASSYRGLVQETQYF.

The sample holds a few counts of this clonotype. The CDR3 loop reads CASSSSFGGTDTQYF. CDR3 coding DNA: TGCGCCAGCAGCTCTTCTTTCGGCGGCACAGATACGCAGTATTTT. The chain couples TRBV5-1 to TRBJ2-3; no reliable D call. Trimming took off 3 bases at V and 1 base at J, with 12 bases between the two ends. The CDR3 length is 15 residues. The germline V gene encodes CDR1 SGHRS and CDR2 YFSETQ. Using reference TRBV5-1 and TRBJ2-3 for the parts outside the CDR3, the full variable domain is KAGVTQTPRYLIKTRGQQVTLSCSPISGHRSVSWYQQTPGQGLQFLFEYFSETQRNKGNFPGRFSGRQFSNSRSEMNVSTLELGDSALYLCASSSSFGGTDTQYFGPGTRLTVL.

This sequence joins TRBV18 and TRBJ1-2, with TRBD1 matching over 7 bases. V lost 6 bases, J lost 2 bases, and 9 bases stayed unmatched. The CDR3 is 15 amino acids. Germline loops: CDR1 KGHSH, CDR2 LQKENI. CDR3 DNA: TGTGCCAGCTCCCCTACCGGACAGGAGAACTATGGCTACACCTTC. Protein sequence: CASSPTGQENYGYTF.

This clonotype was seen many times. The rearrangement joins TRBV4-2 to TRBJ2-3; D not resolved. The CDR3 spans 13 residues. V shed 1 base and J shed 2 bases, with 4 bases lying between them. Per the germline V gene, CDR1 is LGHNA and CDR2 is YNFKEQ. The CDR3 is CASSQGDTDTQYF. CDR3 in DNA: TGTGCCAGCAGCCAAGGTGACACAGATACGCAGTATTTT.

V usage is TRBV5-1 and J usage is TRBJ1-1; D gene ambiguous. The CDR3 is 14 residues long. Trimming removed 0 bases at V and 4 bases at J, with 10 bases between. Germline V gene lookup returns CDR1 SGHRS and CDR2 YFSETQ. The CDR3 protein is CASSLGNSGTEAFF. The CDR3 DNA follows: TGCGCCAGCAGCTTGGGAAATAGCGGCACTGAAGCTTTCTTT.